Below, 6 T cell receptor beta chains from the same sample are listed, as sequenced in a study of beta chain features in type 1 diabetes. Since all of the isolated RNA was reverse transcribed, expressed TCRB transcripts were what got sequenced. Sequencing used immunoSEQ multiplex PCR; TCRdb keeps in-frame clones, though not all of them. The sample gives 640,000 or so clones, around 15% of which show up once; 0.03% to 0.04% is in the top ten. These TCRs are of unknown antigen specificity. Study results and caveats: TCRB CDR3s were moderately but significantly shorter in Type 1 diabetes patients in all four CD4+ subsets.

The material sequenced was naive CD4+ T cells from blood. All receptors come from a man aged 18 to 35 with type 1 diabetes.

This clone was counted only a few times. The chain employs TRBV14 and TRBJ2-7; D perhaps matches TRBD1 (5 bases). The CDR3 has 15 amino acids. Trimming took off 4 bases at V and 4 bases at J, with 17 bases between the two ends. The germline CDR1 and CDR2 sequences are SGHDN and FVKESK. The CDR3 region is CASSPRPGGQYEQYF. CDR3 nucleotides: TGTGCCAGCAGCCCCCGCCCGGGCGGACAATACGAGCAGTACTTC.

This rearrangement joins TRBV27 to TRBJ2-5, with D perhaps being TRBD1 or TRBD2 (5 bases each). Trimming pared 4 bases from V and 2 bases from J, leaving 11 bases between. CDR3 length: 14 residues. Germline V gives CDR1 MNHEY, CDR2 SMNVEV (reference sequence). The CDR3: CASSWTWGQETQYF. The DNA for the CDR3 is TGTGCCAGCAGTTGGACATGGGGGCAAGAGACCCAGTACTTC.

Comments on this clone: Within the sample, other DNA sequences also encode this same CDR3. The V call is TRBV7-2, the J call TRBJ2-3; a weak D match, TRBD2 (6 bases). Germline lookup yields CDR1 SGHTA and CDR2 FQGNSA. This CDR3 has 12 amino acids. The ends were cut back, 8 bases at V and 3 bases at J, with 9 bases in the middle. The CDR3 spells CASGGSTDTQYF. CDR3 coding DNA: TGTGCCAGCGGGGGGTCTACAGATACGCAGTATTTT.

The chain combines TRBV4-3 with TRBJ2-7, with a weak D call TRBD1 (6 bases). The V end was cut by 1 base, the J end by 0 bases, with 13 bases between. Germline V gives CDR1 LGHNA, CDR2 YSLEER. The length of the CDR3 is 16 residues. The CDR3 DNA sequence: TGCGCCAGCAGCCAAGTAGACAGGCGATACTCCTACGAGCAGTACTTC. Translating it yields CASSQVDRRYSYEQYF.

This rearrangement joins TRBV30 to TRBJ2-3; the match to TRBD2 covers 13 bases. The V and J ends lost 2 bases and 3 bases, in that order; junction bases with no gene match: 2. The germline V gene has CDR1 GTSNPN and CDR2 SVGIG (reference sequence). The CDR3 sequence is 15 residues long. DNA of the CDR3: TGTGCCTGGAGTAAGGGACTAGCGGGGACAGATACGCAGTATTTT. Its translation is CAWSKGLAGTDTQYF.

The CDR3 DNA reads as TGTGCCATCAGTGTCGACAGGGTTTACACCGGGGAGCTGTTTTTT. Its protein product is CAISVDRVYTGELFF. V and J are TRBV10-3 and TRBJ2-2, with 7 bases identical to TRBD1. Unmatched junction bases numbered 5, after V lost 4 bases and J lost 3 bases. Germline assignment: CDR1 ENHRY and CDR2 SYGVKD. The CDR3 length is 15 residues.